This entry is about one T cell receptor (beta chain). Its antigen is not known. This sample stems from a study of cytomegalovirus exposure and HLA in healthy donors. Study-wide points: Sequencing likely generated an artifact that appeared as a cluster of highly shared sequence variants. In vitro work confirmed that a few CMV-associated chains recognize CMV antigens. Cytomegalovirus association was listed for about 180 TCR beta chains.

PCR amplification relied on 60 Vbeta primers (plus 13 Jbeta primers). As handled by the study authors: The authors later counted approximately 80 million unique TCR beta chains, some 10 million of them shared. Here immunoSEQ multiplex PCR was the method, and the copy in TCRdb shows in-frame clones only, minus some. The DNA was the basis for D and trimming; V, J and clone size are from that table. The sample table includes roughly 80,000 clones. Germline V gene data show CDR1 as SGHTA and CDR2 as FQGNSA. V was shortened by 5 bases and J by 11 bases, with 13 bases between the two germline ends. The length of the CDR3 is 12 residues.

V is TRBV7-2 and J is TRBJ2-1; the D is unclear. This receptor was identified in a woman aged 25 to 39 in good health and CMV-seronegative. Sample: PBMCs. The CDR3 here is CASSLRPTKQFF. For the CDR3, the DNA is TGTGCCAGCAGCCTCAGGCCAACGAAGCAGTTCTTC. Combining the CDR3 with reference TRBV7-2 and TRBJ2-1 gives the whole variable domain GAGVSQSPSNKVTEKGKDVELRCDPISGHTALYWYRQSLGQGLEFLIYFQGNSAPDKSGLPSDRFSAERTGGSVSTLTIQRTQQEDSAVYLCASSLRPTKQFFGPGTRLTVL.